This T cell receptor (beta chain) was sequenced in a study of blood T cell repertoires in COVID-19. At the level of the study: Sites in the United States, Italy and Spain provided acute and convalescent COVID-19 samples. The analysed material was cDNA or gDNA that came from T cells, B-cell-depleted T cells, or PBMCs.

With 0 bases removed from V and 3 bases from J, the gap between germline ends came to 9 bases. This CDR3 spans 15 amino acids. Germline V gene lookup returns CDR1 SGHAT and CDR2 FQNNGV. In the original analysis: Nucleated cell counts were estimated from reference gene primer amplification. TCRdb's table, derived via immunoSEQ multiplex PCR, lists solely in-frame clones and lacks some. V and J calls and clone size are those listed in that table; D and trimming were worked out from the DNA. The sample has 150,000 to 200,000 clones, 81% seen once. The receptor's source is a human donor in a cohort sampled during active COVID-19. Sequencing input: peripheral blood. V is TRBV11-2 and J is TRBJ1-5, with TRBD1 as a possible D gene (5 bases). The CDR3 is CASSLEDRNNQPQHF. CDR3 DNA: TGTGCCAGCAGCTTAGAAGACAGAAACAATCAGCCCCAGCATTTT.